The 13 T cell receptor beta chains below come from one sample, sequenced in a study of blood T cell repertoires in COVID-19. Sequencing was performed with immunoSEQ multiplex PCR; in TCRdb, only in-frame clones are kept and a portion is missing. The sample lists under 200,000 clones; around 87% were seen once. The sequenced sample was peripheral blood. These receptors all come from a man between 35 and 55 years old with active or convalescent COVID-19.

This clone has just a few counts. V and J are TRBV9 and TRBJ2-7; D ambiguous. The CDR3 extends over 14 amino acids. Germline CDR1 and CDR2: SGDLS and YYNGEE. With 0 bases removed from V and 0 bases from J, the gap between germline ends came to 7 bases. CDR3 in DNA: TGTGCCAGCAGCGTAGGTGCAGTCTCCTACGAGCAGTACTTC. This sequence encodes CASSVGAVSYEQYF.

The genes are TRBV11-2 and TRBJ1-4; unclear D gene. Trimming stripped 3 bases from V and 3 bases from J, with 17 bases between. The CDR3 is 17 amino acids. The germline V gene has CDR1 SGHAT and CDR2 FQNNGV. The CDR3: CASSFLVTPGANEKLFF. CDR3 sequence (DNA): TGTGCCAGCAGCTTTCTTGTTACACCCGGGGCTAATGAAAAACTGTTTTTT.

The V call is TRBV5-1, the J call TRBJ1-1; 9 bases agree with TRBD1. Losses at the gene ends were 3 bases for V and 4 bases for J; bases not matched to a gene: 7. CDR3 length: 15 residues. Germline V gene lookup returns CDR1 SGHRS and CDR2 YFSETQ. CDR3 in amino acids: CASSSGQGSVTEAFF. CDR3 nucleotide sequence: TGCGCCAGCAGCTCCGGACAGGGGAGTGTCACTGAAGCTTTCTTT. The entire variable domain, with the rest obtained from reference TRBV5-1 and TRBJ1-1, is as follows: KAGVTQTPRYLIKTRGQQVTLSCSPISGHRSVSWYQQTPGQGLQFLFEYFSETQRNKGNFPGRFSGRQFSNSRSEMNVSTLELGDSALYLCASSSGQGSVTEAFFGQGTRLTVV.

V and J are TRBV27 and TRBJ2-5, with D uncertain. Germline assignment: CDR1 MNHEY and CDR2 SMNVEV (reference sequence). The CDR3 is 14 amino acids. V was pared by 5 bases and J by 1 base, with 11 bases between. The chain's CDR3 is CASSPLPVQETQYF. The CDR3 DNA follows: TGTGCCAGCAGTCCCCTCCCCGTCCAAGAGACCCAGTACTTC.

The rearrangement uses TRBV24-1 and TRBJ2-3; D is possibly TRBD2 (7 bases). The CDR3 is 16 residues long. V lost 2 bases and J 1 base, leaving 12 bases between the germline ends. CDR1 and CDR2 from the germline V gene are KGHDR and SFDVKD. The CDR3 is CATSDYGGPGTDTQYF. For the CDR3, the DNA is TGTGCCACCAGTGATTACGGGGGGCCGGGCACAGATACGCAGTATTTT.

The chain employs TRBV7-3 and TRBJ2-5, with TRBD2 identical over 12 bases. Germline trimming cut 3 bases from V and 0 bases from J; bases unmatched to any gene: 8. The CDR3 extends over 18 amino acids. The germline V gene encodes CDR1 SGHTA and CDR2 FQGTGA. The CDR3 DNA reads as TGTGCCAGCAGCTTGCCCCGACTAGCGGGGGCAGACCAAGAGACCCAGTACTTC. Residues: CASSLPRLAGADQETQYF.

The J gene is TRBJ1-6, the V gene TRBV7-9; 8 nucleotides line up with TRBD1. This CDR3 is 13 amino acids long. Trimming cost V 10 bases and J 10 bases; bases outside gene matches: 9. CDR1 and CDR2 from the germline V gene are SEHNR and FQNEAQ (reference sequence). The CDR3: CATTDRGSSPLHF. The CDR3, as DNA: TGTGCCACTACAGACAGGGGATCCTCACCCCTCCACTTT.

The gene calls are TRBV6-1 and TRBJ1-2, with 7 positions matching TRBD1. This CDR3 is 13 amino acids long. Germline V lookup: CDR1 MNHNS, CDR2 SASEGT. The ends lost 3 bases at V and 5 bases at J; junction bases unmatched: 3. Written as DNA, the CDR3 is TGTGCCAGCAGTGACAGGGGGAAGTATGGCTACACCTTC. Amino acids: CASSDRGKYGYTF.

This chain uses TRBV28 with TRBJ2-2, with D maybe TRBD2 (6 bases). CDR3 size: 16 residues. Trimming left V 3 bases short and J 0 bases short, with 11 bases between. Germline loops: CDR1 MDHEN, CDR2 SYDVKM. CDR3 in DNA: TGTGCCAGCAGTTTCTGGGAGGCGGCGAACACCGGGGAGCTGTTTTTT. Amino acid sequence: CASSFWEAANTGELFF.

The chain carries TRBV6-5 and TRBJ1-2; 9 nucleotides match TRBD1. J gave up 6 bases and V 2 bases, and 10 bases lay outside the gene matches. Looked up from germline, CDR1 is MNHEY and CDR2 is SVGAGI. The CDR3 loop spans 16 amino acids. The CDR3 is CASSYKEGQGPDGYTF. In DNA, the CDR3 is TGTGCCAGCAGTTACAAGGAGGGACAGGGTCCGGATGGCTACACCTTC.

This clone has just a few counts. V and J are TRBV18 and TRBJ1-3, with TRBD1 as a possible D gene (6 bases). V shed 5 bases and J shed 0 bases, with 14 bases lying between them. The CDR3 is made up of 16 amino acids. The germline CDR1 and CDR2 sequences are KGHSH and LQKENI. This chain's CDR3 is CASSSRQATSGNTIYF. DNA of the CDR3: TGTGCCAGCTCATCCAGACAGGCGACCTCTGGAAACACCATATATTTT.

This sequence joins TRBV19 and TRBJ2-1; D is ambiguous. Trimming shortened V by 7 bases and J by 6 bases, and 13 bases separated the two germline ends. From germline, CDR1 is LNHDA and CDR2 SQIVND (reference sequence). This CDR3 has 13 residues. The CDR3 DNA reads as TGTGCCAGTAAACTGCCATCTAGCAATGAGCAGTTCTTC. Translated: CASKLPSSNEQFF.

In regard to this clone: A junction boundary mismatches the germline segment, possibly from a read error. This CDR3 is CASNRGASDNEQFF. CDR3 DNA: TGTGCCAGCAACCGGGGGGCCTCCGACAATGAGCAGTTCTTC. The V gene is TRBV5-6, the J gene TRBJ2-1, with D possibly TRBD2 on 7 matching bases. Germline lookup yields CDR1 SGHDT and CDR2 YYEEEE. The CDR3 covers 14 residues.